This TCR beta chain was sequenced for a study of monozygotic twins with inflammatory bowel disease. Germline V lookup: CDR1 DFQATT, CDR2 SNEGSKA (reference sequence). This CDR3 contains 15 residues. TCRdb reprocessed the 5' RACE reads, keeping one entry per CDR3 protein, no DNA. This sample's table reports a few hundred thousand distinct CDR3 sequences. The specimen sequenced was blood. This rearrangement joins TRBV20-1 to TRBJ2-2; the D call from TCRdb, TRBD2, cannot be confirmed without DNA. The receptor was derived from a human donor with ulcerative colitis or Crohn's disease, or a healthy co-twin of an affected twin (not recorded which). CDR3 residues: CSAGASGSNTGELFF.